Described below is a single T cell receptor beta chain sequence and its context. Antigen unknown. The data originate from a study of Ad26.COV2.S vaccination and SARS-CoV-2 variants. The germline gives CDR1 SGDLS, CDR2 YYNGEE. Unmatched junction bases numbered 5, after V lost 4 bases and J lost 4 bases. This CDR3 is 13 amino acids long. Treatment specified: 15 to 20 received Ad26.COV2.S at low or high dose, single or two shots; about 5 received placebo; per-sample allocation not given. The investigators took samples on day 63 after the first vaccine or placebo injection. An 18-55-year-old adult in Boston served as donor. The study's findings and limits: Responses of spike-specific T cells (both CD8+ and CD4+) reportedly showed substantial breadth after vaccination. Vaccine and placebo recipients had similar non-spike TCR breadth. While placebo recipients had lower spike-specific TCR breadth, vaccine recipients had more.

Data came from immunoSEQ multiplex PCR; TCRdb stores just in-frame clones and leaves some out. The table shows about 350,000 clones, with around 87% occurring only once. This specimen consisted of peripheral blood, obtained in a trial of Ad26.COV2.S vaccine versus placebo. The chain carries TRBV9 and TRBJ2-7; 7 bases fit TRBD1. This TCR was sampled from a person aged 18 to 65 who received the Ad26.COV2.S COVID-19 vaccine or a placebo. CDR3 region: CASSKTGHYEQYF. In DNA form, the CDR3 reads TGTGCCAGCAGCAAGACAGGGCATTACGAGCAGTACTTC.